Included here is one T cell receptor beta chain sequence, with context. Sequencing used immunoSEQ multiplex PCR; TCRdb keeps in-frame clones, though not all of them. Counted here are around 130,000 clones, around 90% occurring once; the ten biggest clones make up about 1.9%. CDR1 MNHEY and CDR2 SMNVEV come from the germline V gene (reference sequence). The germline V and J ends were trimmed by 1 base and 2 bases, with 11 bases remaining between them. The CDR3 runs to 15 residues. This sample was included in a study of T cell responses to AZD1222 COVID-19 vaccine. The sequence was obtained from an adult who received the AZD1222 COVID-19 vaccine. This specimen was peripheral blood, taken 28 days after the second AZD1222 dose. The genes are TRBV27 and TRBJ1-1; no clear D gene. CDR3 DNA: TGTGCCAGCAGTTTATGGGGTCGGAGCAACACTGAAGCTTTCTTT. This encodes CASSLWGRSNTEAFF.